This T cell receptor beta chain was captured by sequencing in a study of regulatory T cells in long-lasting Graves disease. Study-wide findings and caveats: Persistent cases favored TRBV28, TRBJ1-2 and TRBJ2-5.

This clonotype was counted many times. The antigen remains undetermined. Noted time point: persistent/refractory GD, antithyroid drugs over 5 years with positive TRAb. TCR sequences were obtained from RNA taken from PBMCs. Combining iRepertoire HTBI primers with Arm-PCR of CDR3 regions, the authors built TCR beta libraries. TCRdb re-called the multiplex PCR reads with MiXCR, one entry per CDR3 protein. Seen here are a few hundred thousand distinct CDR3 sequences, 21% observed once, and the top ten hold 13% to 15%. Germline CDR1 SGHVS, CDR2 FQNEAQ. The CDR3 covers 14 residues. V lost 5 bases and J 1 base, leaving 11 bases between the germline ends.

J is TRBJ1-1 and V is TRBV7-8; D might be TRBD1 (6 bases). The receptor was isolated from a female donor with Graves disease. This material consisted of peripheral blood mononuclear cells (PBMCs), taken when the disease was refractory, from a patient treated with antithyroid drugs. The CDR3 reads CASSRTGTNTEAFF. The CDR3 bases are TGTGCCAGCAGCCGAACAGGGACGAACACTGAAGCTTTCTTT.